The clone carrying this T cell receptor beta chain was detected only once. Its antigen is not identified. Surgery cases with the highest brain T cell transcript signatures were chosen for sequencing. Before surgery, patients took at least one anti-epileptic drug. The data were produced by immunoSEQ multiplex PCR, yet TCRdb's version contains in-frame clones alone and is incomplete. The table shows about 80,000 clones, with about 93% occurring only once. The sample belongs to a study of brain T cells in children with intractable seizures. The study, taken as a whole, reports: Only CDR3 sequence similarity suggested viral specificity, without known HCMV serostatus. Pre-surgery blood may have been undersampled, hiding some clones.

This CDR3 has 17 amino acids. CDR1 and CDR2 from the germline V gene are MGHRA and YSYEKL. The trim removed 4 bases at V and 5 bases at J, leaving 16 bases unmatched. The chain recombines TRBV4-1 with TRBJ1-1, with TRBD1 identical over 7 bases. The receptor was isolated from a girl aged 2-9 years with Rasmussen encephalitis and intractable seizures. Sequences were derived from peripheral blood, sampled at surgery. CDR3 loop: CASSLKPGGSLGTEAFF. CDR3 coding DNA: TGCGCCAGCAGCCTAAAACCAGGGGGGTCCTTGGGGACTGAAGCTTTCTTT.